Below are 24 T cell receptor beta chains sequenced from a single sample in a study of graft-versus-host responses after intestinal transplantation. Repertoires were generated with immunoSEQ multiplex PCR, while TCRdb's copy carries only in-frame clones and drops some. The table includes 30,000 to 40,000 clones, roughly 87% detected once. Material: PBMCs, obtained roughly 34 months after transplant. All receptors come from a human patient who received an intestinal transplant, so some T cells may come from the graft donor.

The chain is built from TRBV6-6 and TRBJ2-6, with D maybe TRBD2 (5 bases). Germline loops: CDR1 MNHNY, CDR2 SVGAGI (reference sequence). V was clipped by 9 bases and J by 0 bases, with 12 bases between them. This CDR3 has 15 residues. The CDR3 protein is CASQEDGSGANVLTF. DNA of the CDR3: TGTGCCAGTCAGGAGGACGGCTCTGGGGCCAACGTCCTGACTTTC.

In this sample, this clone turned up a few times. The gene calls are TRBV30 and TRBJ2-2; D assignment may be TRBD1 or TRBD2 (5 bases each). The CDR3 covers 14 residues. Germline CDR1 reads GTSNPN; CDR2 reads SVGIG (reference sequence). The V gene lost 2 bases and the J gene lost 1 base, with 8 bases spanning the gap. The CDR3 loop reads CAWSSGRNTGELFF. CDR3 coding DNA: TGTGCCTGGAGTTCGGGACGGAACACCGGGGAGCTGTTTTTT.

This sequence joins TRBV19 and TRBJ1-2; 7 nucleotides agree with TRBD1. The CDR3 spans 15 residues. After removal of 9 bases from V and 3 bases from J, the junction contained 13 bases not matched to a gene. Per germline, CDR1 LNHDA and CDR2 SQIVND (reference sequence). In DNA, the CDR3 is TGTGCCAGCTCCCCACAGGACAGGTCATACTATGGCTACACCTTC. Its protein product is CASSPQDRSYYGYTF.

By its share, this clone is medium-sized. V gene TRBV19 combines with J gene TRBJ1-2; D not resolved. V was shortened by 5 bases and J by 8 bases, with 9 bases between the two germline ends. The CDR3 length is 11 residues. Germline V CDR1 and CDR2: LNHDA, SQIVND (reference sequence). CDR3: CASSRRRGYTF. The CDR3 DNA reads as TGTGCCAGTAGTCGACGGAGGGGCTACACCTTC.

V and J are TRBV4-2 and TRBJ2-2; D remains unclear. The ends were cut back, 4 bases at V and 5 bases at J, with 5 bases in the middle. CDR1 and CDR2 (germline): LGHNA, YNFKEQ. The CDR3 loop spans 12 amino acids. The CDR3 reads CASSPRTGELFF. Written as DNA, the CDR3 is TGTGCCAGCAGCCCCCGGACCGGGGAGCTGTTTTTT.

CDR3 sequence: CASSARDTYYGYTF. In nucleotides, the CDR3 is TGTGCCAGCAGCGCGAGGGACACGTACTATGGCTACACCTTC. J is TRBJ1-2 and V is TRBV9; TRBD1 is a possible D gene (6 bases). CDR1 is SGDLS and CDR2 is YYNGEE in the germline V gene. V lost 3 bases, J lost 3 bases, and 12 bases lay in between. This CDR3 contains 14 residues. Using reference TRBV9 and TRBJ1-2 for the parts outside the CDR3, the full variable domain is DSGVTQTPKHLITATGQRVTLRCSPRSGDLSVYWYQQSLDQGLQFLIQYYNGEERAKGNILERFSAQQFPDLHSELNLSSLELGDSALYFCASSARDTYYGYTFGSGTRLTVV.

The V call is TRBV19, the J call TRBJ2-1, with a tentative D call TRBD1 (6 bases). V was cut by 4 bases and J by 3 bases, with 16 bases left in between. This CDR3 has 16 amino acids. In germline, CDR1 is LNHDA, CDR2 SQIVND (reference sequence). The CDR3 sequence: CASSRDGQNYYNEQFF. The CDR3 DNA follows: TGTGCCAGTAGTAGAGATGGACAGAATTACTACAATGAGCAGTTCTTC.

This clone was picked up one time. The chain employs TRBV5-6 and TRBJ2-1, with TRBD1 identical over 8 bases. V dropped 1 base and J dropped 7; count of bases not matched to a gene: 7. Per germline, CDR1 SGHDT and CDR2 YYEEEE. The CDR3 extends over 15 amino acids. DNA of the CDR3: TGTGCCAGCAGCTTGAGCGGACAGGGAGAAAATGAGCAGTTCTTC. Translated: CASSLSGQGENEQFF.

V is TRBV19 and J is TRBJ2-2; D not resolved. This CDR3 region has 14 residues. V was shortened by 3 bases and J by 1 base, with 6 bases between the two germline ends. CDR1 and CDR2 (germline): LNHDA, SQIVND (reference sequence). Here the CDR3 reads CASSISENTGELFF. CDR3 nucleotide sequence: TGTGCCAGTAGTATCTCTGAGAACACCGGGGAGCTGTTTTTT.

This rearrangement joins TRBV5-1 to TRBJ1-2; 11 positions match TRBD1. The CDR3 loop spans 17 amino acids. V shed 6 bases, J shed 8 bases, and the junction held 18 bases outside the gene matches. The germline gives CDR1 SGHRS, CDR2 YFSETQ. In DNA form, the CDR3 reads TGCGCCAGCACCCCCAGTTTTGGACAGGGGGCGTTTTGGGGCTACACCTTC. Translation gives CASTPSFGQGAFWGYTF.

The chain is built from TRBV6-1 and TRBJ2-3; 9 nucleotides align to TRBD2. The CDR3 has 14 residues. After removal of 7 bases from V and 3 bases from J, the junction contained 5 bases not matched to a gene. Germline V gene sequence: CDR1 MNHNS, CDR2 SASEGT. In nucleotides, the CDR3 is TGTGCCAGCATCCTAAGCGGGGGGACAGATACGCAGTATTTT. Protein: CASILSGGTDTQYF.

The V gene is TRBV6-5, the J gene TRBJ2-5; 7 positions match TRBD2. Germline V gives CDR1 MNHEY, CDR2 SVGAGI. The CDR3 runs to 15 residues. The V gene end was trimmed by 2 bases and the J gene end by 2 bases; junction bases not matched to a gene: 5. This chain's CDR3 is CASSYSGALQETQYF. The DNA for the CDR3 is TGTGCCAGCAGTTACAGCGGGGCCCTTCAAGAGACCCAGTACTTC.

The chain couples TRBV9 to TRBJ2-7, with TRBD2 matching 8 bases. The V gene end was trimmed by 4 bases and the J gene end by 1 base; junction bases not matched to a gene: 10. The CDR3 loop spans 16 amino acids. Per the germline V gene, CDR1 is SGDLS and CDR2 is YYNGEE. The CDR3, as DNA: TGTGCCAGCAGCAAAGGACGACTAGCGCCATCCTACGAGCAGTACTTC. It yields the protein CASSKGRLAPSYEQYF.

This chain joins TRBV5-8 and TRBJ1-2; weak D call: TRBD1 (6 bases). Trimming left V 7 bases short and J 1 base short, with 11 bases between. The germline V gene has CDR1 SGHTS and CDR2 YDEGEE. CDR3 length: 13 amino acids. CDR3 sequence (DNA): TGTGCCAGCGGGGGGCGGAATAACTATGGCTACACCTTC. Protein sequence: CASGGRNNYGYTF.

This sequence joins TRBV10-3 and TRBJ2-3, with D possibly TRBD1 on 6 matching bases. In germline, CDR1 is ENHRY, CDR2 SYGVKD. The CDR3 is made up of 15 amino acids. Trimming pared 6 bases from V and 0 bases from J, leaving 13 bases between. CDR3 coding DNA: TGTGCCATCAGATTGACAGGAACTAGCACAGATACGCAGTATTTT. The encoded protein is CAIRLTGTSTDTQYF.

This clone is labeled medium-sized. The genes are TRBV28 and TRBJ2-2, with 7 bases that match TRBD1. Germline V CDR1 and CDR2: MDHEN, SYDVKM. CDR3 length equals 17 residues. V shed 6 bases, J shed 0 bases, and the junction held 10 bases outside the gene matches. The CDR3 nucleotides are TGTGCCAGCAGGACCGACAGGGCAATACCGAACACCGGGGAGCTGTTTTTT. It translates to CASRTDRAIPNTGELFF. The whole variable domain, remainder taken from reference TRBV28 and TRBJ2-2, is DVKVTQSSRYLVKRTGEKVFLECVQDMDHENMFWYRQDPGLGLRLIYFSYDVKMKEKGDIPEGYSVSREKKERFSLILESASTNQTSMYLCASRTDRAIPNTGELFFGEGSRLTVL.

This clone is medium-sized (0.01 to 0.1%) in the sample. The chain combines TRBV18 with TRBJ2-1, with 8 bases identical to TRBD2. CDR3 length: 15 residues. V shed 2 bases, J shed 7 bases, and the junction held 7 bases outside the gene matches. Per the germline V gene, CDR1 is KGHSH and CDR2 is LQKENI. The CDR3: CASSPRSGSGNEQFF. The CDR3 DNA reads TGTGCCAGCTCACCAAGGAGCGGGAGCGGGAATGAGCAGTTCTTC.

J is TRBJ1-2 and V is TRBV6-5; the D gene is possibly TRBD1 (6 bases). V lost 6 bases, J lost 4 bases, and 18 bases lay in between. CDR1 is MNHEY, CDR2 SVGAGI, per germline. The CDR3 runs 15 residues. The CDR3 coding sequence is TGTGCCAGCAGCGAACTAACAGGGAGAGTCTATGGCTACACCTTC. Translation gives CASSELTGRVYGYTF.

DNA of the CDR3: TGTGCCAGCAGCTCTATCGGGGAGGACCCCTACGAGCAGTACTTC. Translation: CASSSIGEDPYEQYF. The V gene is TRBV7-6, the J gene TRBJ2-7, with TRBD2 as a possible D gene (6 bases). V was clipped by 4 bases and J by 2 bases, with 15 bases between them. Germline V gene data show CDR1 as SGHVS and CDR2 as FNYEAQ. The CDR3 contains 15 residues.

The chain combines TRBV5-1 with TRBJ2-7; D is uncertain. The germline V gene has CDR1 SGHRS and CDR2 YFSETQ. The CDR3 consists of 12 residues. Trimming stripped 1 base from V and 0 bases from J, with 2 bases between. The CDR3 DNA reads TGCGCCAGCAGCTTGCCCTCCTACGAGCAGTACTTC. Translating it yields CASSLPSYEQYF.

The V call is TRBV9, the J call TRBJ1-2; 8 bases align to TRBD1. CDR3 length equals 16 residues. The germline V gene has CDR1 SGDLS and CDR2 YYNGEE. V was clipped by 6 bases and J by 2 bases; unmatched bases: 12. The CDR3 bases are TGTGCCAGCACCCCCGACCTCGGACAGGGCAACTATGGCTACACCTTC. Translated: CASTPDLGQGNYGYTF.

The rearrangement uses TRBV5-6 and TRBJ2-5; 11 nucleotides align to TRBD2. The DNA end is a closer match to TRBJ2-7, so the J assignment may be wrong. CDR1 and CDR2 from the germline V gene are SGHDT and YYEEEE. CDR3 length: 16 residues. The CDR3 sequence is CASSGGLAGLAYEQYF. CDR3 coding DNA: TGTGCCAGCAGCGGAGGACTAGCGGGTCTGGCCTACGAGCAGTACTTC.

This clone came up once. The rearrangement links TRBV28 to TRBJ2-3; D unresolved. V lost 4 bases and J 1 base, leaving 15 bases between the germline ends. This CDR3 is built from 16 residues. Germline CDR1 reads MDHEN; CDR2 reads SYDVKM. The CDR3 DNA is TGTGCCAGCAGTTCCCCCTCAGCTTCTGGCACAGATACGCAGTATTTT. The encoded protein is CASSSPSASGTDTQYF.

This chain links TRBV11-2 with TRBJ1-5; 7 bases line up with TRBD1. The CDR3 totals 15 residues. CDR1 is SGHAT and CDR2 is FQNNGV in the germline V gene. The trim removed 5 bases at V and 2 bases at J, leaving 6 bases unmatched. The CDR3, as DNA: TGTGCCAGCAGCCCCACAGGGGCTGGCAATCAGCCCCAGCATTTT. As protein: CASSPTGAGNQPQHF.